The 22 T cell receptor beta chains below all came from one sample that was sequenced in a study of T cells in Graves' hyperthyroidism and ophthalmopathy. RNA transcripts gave rise to amplified TCR beta CDR3 regions. The HTBI set primed first-round TCR CDR3 RT-PCR. TCRdb re-analysed the multiplex PCR reads in MiXCR, keeping a single row per CDR3 protein. The table includes 330,000 or so distinct CDR3 sequences, about a sixth detected once. The specimen sequenced was blood. These receptors were taken from a woman aged 40 to 50 with Graves' ophthalmopathy.

The rearrangement uses TRBV5-1 and TRBJ1-1; 7 nucleotides line up with TRBD1. This CDR3 is built from 14 residues. CDR1 and CDR2 from the germline V gene are SGHRS and YFSETQ. J lost 9 bases, V lost 4 bases, and 12 bases had no gene match. CDR3 sequence: CASSTGTVGSKAFF. The CDR3 nucleotides read TGCGCCAGCAGCACTGGGACAGTCGGTTCTAAAGCTTTCTTT.

Many counts were recorded for this clonotype. This chain joins TRBV28 and TRBJ2-5, with 7 positions matching TRBD2. The germline V gene has CDR1 MDHEN and CDR2 SYDVKM. The V gene end was trimmed by 3 bases and the J gene end by 2 bases; junction bases not matched to a gene: 3. This CDR3 spans 14 amino acids. The CDR3 sequence: CASSFGSGQETQYF. CDR3 nucleotide sequence: TGTGCCAGCAGTTTTGGTAGCGGGCAAGAGACCCAGTACTTC.

This clonotype showed up many times. The V call is TRBV20-1, the J call TRBJ1-5; D not resolved. Germline-derived CDR1 and CDR2 are DFQATT and SNEGSKA (reference sequence). The CDR3 has 15 residues. The ends were cut back, 2 bases at V and 1 base at J, with 12 bases in the middle. DNA for the CDR3: TGCAGTGCTAGAAGAATCGAGCTAAGCAATCAGCCCCAGCATTTT. It is translated as CSARRIELSNQPQHF.

This clonotype was observed many times. The rearrangement links TRBV6-5 to TRBJ1-2; a weak D match, TRBD1 (5 bases). CDR3 length: 14 amino acids. CDR1 and CDR2 from the germline V gene are MNHEY and SVGAGI. Trimming stripped 4 bases from V and 3 bases from J, with 12 bases between. CDR3 region: CASSSGTDHYGYTF. DNA of the CDR3: TGTGCCAGCAGTTCCGGGACGGACCACTATGGCTACACCTTC.

This clonotype was recorded at least ten times. This likely comes from a read error, as the CDR3 has no conserved phenylalanine or tryptophan at its end. The chain links TRBV7-2 to TRBJ1-5, with D hard to call. Germline loops: CDR1 SGHTA, CDR2 FQGNSA. The CDR3 has 13 amino acids. Deletions cut 1 base from V and 9 bases from J, with 10 bases between. CDR3 sequence (DNA): TGTGCCAGCAGCTTAGGGTTTGTTGCGCCCCAGCATCTT. Encoded protein: CASSLGFVAPQHL.

This clonotype has at least ten counts. This chain uses TRBV28 with TRBJ1-1, with a tentative D call TRBD1 (5 bases). Trimming took 0 bases from V and 4 from J, leaving 12 bases between them. This CDR3 comprises 15 residues. Germline V gene data show CDR1 as MDHEN and CDR2 as SYDVKM. The CDR3 DNA sequence: TGTGCCAGCAGTTTATGGAGGGAGGGGAGCACTGAAGCTTTCTTT. Protein sequence: CASSLWREGSTEAFF.

This clonotype has a count of ten or more. The chain has TRBV6-5 and TRBJ2-7; D may be TRBD1 (5 bases). The V and J ends lost 8 bases and 2 bases respectively, with 19 bases between them. The V gene's germline CDR1 is MNHEY and CDR2 SVGAGI. This CDR3 contains 15 residues. The CDR3 DNA follows: TGTGCCAGCGGGTCAGTCAAAAAGGGGACCTACGAGCAGTACTTC. Protein product: CASGSVKKGTYEQYF.

This clonotype has only one observation. The chain has TRBV6-1 and TRBJ1-2; maybe TRBD1 (6 bases). Germline loops: CDR1 MNHNS, CDR2 SASEGT. This CDR3 is 15 amino acids long. The V end was cut by 6 bases, the J end by 0 bases, with 14 bases between. CDR3 protein: CASRSRGDSNYGYTF. The CDR3 bases are TGTGCCAGCAGGAGTAGGGGGGATTCTAACTATGGCTACACCTTC.

This clonotype was observed at least ten times. The chain couples TRBV6-5 to TRBJ2-5, with D maybe TRBD2 (7 bases). V lost 2 bases to trimming and J lost 1 base, with 8 bases between them. In germline, CDR1 is MNHEY, CDR2 SVGAGI. This CDR3 has 14 residues. This CDR3 reads CASSYGGAQETQYF. Here the CDR3 DNA reads TGTGCCAGCAGTTACGGGGGGGCCCAAGAGACCCAGTACTTC.

This clonotype was observed at least ten times. J is TRBJ2-7 and V is TRBV27; 7 nucleotides align to TRBD2. The CDR3 spans 17 residues. In germline, CDR1 is MNHEY, CDR2 SMNVEV (reference sequence). With V trimmed by 0 bases and J by 0 bases, 8 bases remained unmatched. Here the CDR3 reads CASSLSWRGSPSYEQYF. CDR3 bases: TGTGCCAGCAGTTTATCGTGGCGGGGGTCCCCCTCCTACGAGCAGTACTTC.

This clonotype was seen at least ten times. The chain carries TRBV2 and TRBJ2-7; 15 nucleotides agree with TRBD2. The germline gives CDR1 SNHLY, CDR2 FYNNEI. V lost 5 bases to trimming and J lost 1 base; unmatched junction nucleotides: 12. The CDR3 covers 19 residues. CDR3 bases: TGTGCCAGCAGTCAGCCGGGACTAGCGGGAGGCGGGGGGTCCTACGAGCAGTACTTC. Its translation is CASSQPGLAGGGGSYEQYF.

This clonotype was counted at least ten times. The V and J genes are TRBV6-1 and TRBJ2-7; TRBD2 agrees at 11 bases. The V gene end was trimmed by 0 bases and the J gene end by 4 bases; junction bases not matched to a gene: 5. Germline values: CDR1 MNHNS, CDR2 SASEGT. The CDR3 is 16 amino acids. CDR3 nucleotides: TGTGCCAGCAGTGAAGCGCGTGCTAGCGGGAGGTACGAGCAGTACTTC. Amino acids: CASSEARASGRYEQYF.

This clonotype was counted at least ten times. CDR3 sequence (DNA): TGCGCCAGCAGCCAGCAGACAAGCCTATCTGGAAACACCATATATTTT. Translating gives CASSQQTSLSGNTIYF. The gene calls are TRBV4-3 and TRBJ1-3; D gene ambiguous. CDR3 length equals 16 residues. Trimming cost V 3 bases and J 1 base, with 13 bases left between them. Germline CDR1 is LGHNA and CDR2 is YSLEER.

Ten or more counts support this clonotype. The chain is built from TRBV27 and TRBJ2-1; TRBD1 matches 11 bases. This CDR3 is 16 amino acids long. V lost 2 bases to trimming and J lost 9 bases; unmatched junction nucleotides: 9. CDR1 and CDR2 (germline): MNHEY, SMNVEV (reference sequence). The CDR3 sequence: CASSLIRDRGNLEQFF. CDR3 DNA sequence: TGTGCCAGCAGTTTAATCCGGGACAGGGGGAATCTTGAGCAGTTCTTC.

The V gene is TRBV20-1, the J gene TRBJ2-5; D assignment may be TRBD1 or TRBD2 (6 bases each). CDR1 is DFQATT and CDR2 is SNEGSKA in the germline V gene (reference sequence). Trimming pared 7 bases from V and 0 bases from J, leaving 12 bases between. The CDR3 spans 13 residues. The DNA of the CDR3 is TGCAGTGGAAACAGGGACTACCAAGAGACCCAGTACTTC. It codes for CSGNRDYQETQYF.

This clonotype was observed at least ten times. The chain has TRBV18 and TRBJ1-1; maybe TRBD1 (5 bases). CDR3 length: 15 residues. Germline lookup yields CDR1 KGHSH and CDR2 LQKENI. V was clipped by 3 bases and J by 0 bases, with 11 bases between them. In DNA, the CDR3 is TGTGCCAGCTCACCCGACGACAGATTGAACACTGAAGCTTTCTTT. It translates to CASSPDDRLNTEAFF.

This clonotype was found many times. In DNA form, the CDR3 reads TGCGCCAGCAGCCCGGACCCGAGCACAGATACGCAGTATTTT. Residues: CASSPDPSTDTQYF. The V gene is TRBV5-1, the J gene TRBJ2-3; D gene uncertain. The germline V gene encodes CDR1 SGHRS and CDR2 YFSETQ. Trimming took 4 bases from V and 0 from J, leaving 9 bases between them. The CDR3 is made up of 14 amino acids. The entire variable domain, with the rest obtained from reference TRBV5-1 and TRBJ2-3, is as follows: KAGVTQTPRYLIKTRGQQVTLSCSPISGHRSVSWYQQTPGQGLQFLFEYFSETQRNKGNFPGRFSGRQFSNSRSEMNVSTLELGDSALYLCASSPDPSTDTQYFGPGTRLTVL.

This clonotype has a count of ten or more. This chain connects TRBV28 to TRBJ2-5; D is uncertain. Trimming left V 8 bases short and J 5 bases short, with 9 bases between. This CDR3 is built from 11 residues. In germline, CDR1 is MDHEN, CDR2 SYDVKM. The CDR3 coding sequence is TGTGCCAGCCGAATCGCCGAGACCCAGTACTTC. Its protein is CASRIAETQYF. Using reference TRBV28 and TRBJ2-5 for the parts outside the CDR3, the full variable domain is DVKVTQSSRYLVKRTGEKVFLECVQDMDHENMFWYRQDPGLGLRLIYFSYDVKMKEKGDIPEGYSVSREKKERFSLILESASTNQTSMYLCASRIAETQYFGPGTRLLVL.

The table lists this clonotype with many counts. This sequence joins TRBV12-3 or TRBV12-4 and TRBJ2-2; 7 nucleotides agree with TRBD2. The V segment lost 6 bases and the J segment 4 bases; nucleotides outside the gene matches: 2. The CDR3 length is 13 residues. The CDR3 protein is CASRPGGTGELFF. CDR3 DNA sequence: TGTGCCAGCAGGCCGGGGGGCACCGGGGAGCTGTTTTTT.

There are a few counts of this clonotype. The rearrangement links TRBV30 to TRBJ2-1, with 8 bases fitting TRBD2. Germline CDR1 and CDR2: GTSNPN and SVGIG (reference sequence). This CDR3 has 14 amino acids. The CDR3: CATGGERAYNEQFF. CDR3 DNA: TGTGCGACCGGGGGGGAGCGGGCCTACAATGAGCAGTTCTTC. Full variable domain (outside the CDR3, taken from reference TRBV30 and TRBJ2-1): SQTIHQWPATLVQPVGSPLSLECTVEGTSNPNLYWYRQAAGRGLQLLFYSVGIGQISSEVPQNLSASRPQDRQFILSSKKLLLSDSGFYLCATGGERAYNEQFFGPGTRLTVL.

This clonotype was detected many times. This rearrangement joins TRBV6-1 to TRBJ2-4, with D tentatively TRBD2 (5 bases). V was shortened by 6 bases and J by 1 base, with 16 bases between the two germline ends. CDR1 and CDR2 from the germline V gene are MNHNS and SASEGT. The CDR3 contains 16 residues. The CDR3: CASRDFSNSAKNIQYF. The CDR3 DNA is TGTGCCAGCAGGGACTTTTCGAACTCGGCCAAAAACATTCAGTACTTC.

The rearrangement uses TRBV20-1 and TRBJ2-5, with D uncertain. The CDR3 spans 13 residues. The ends were cut back, 5 bases at V and 1 base at J, with 11 bases in the middle. Per germline, CDR1 DFQATT and CDR2 SNEGSKA (reference sequence). This CDR3 reads CSAYDGGQETQYF. CDR3 nucleotides: TGCAGTGCTTATGACGGCGGCCAAGAGACCCAGTACTTC.